The rows below give T cell receptor beta chains drawn from one sample of a study of cytomegalovirus exposure and HLA in healthy donors. Data came from immunoSEQ multiplex PCR; TCRdb stores just in-frame clones and leaves some out. Among roughly 200,000 clones, approximately 82% were seen once, and the ten largest hold about 1.7%. The specimen sequenced was PBMCs. All receptors derive from a woman aged 18-35 years in good health and CMV-seronegative. CDR3s include the opening cysteine and the closing phenylalanine or tryptophan. D genes are given only for firm matches. Not all rows give a size; the values are once, few, many and, for expanded clones, a class.

size | J | V | D | DNA | CDR3
. | TRBJ2-1 | TRBV10-2 | TRBD2 | TGCGCCAGCAGTGTGAGGGAGGGCCAAAATGAGCAGTTCTTC | CASSVREGQNEQFF
. | TRBJ2-3 | TRBV6-1 | . | TGTGCCAGCAGTGGACTAGTCGGCGCTAGCACAGATACGCAGTATTTT | CASSGLVGASTDTQYF
once | TRBJ2-3 | TRBV6-6 | TRBD2 | TGTGCCAGCAGTTTAGCGGGAGCCATCGCAGATACGCAGTATTTT | CASSLAGAIADTQYF
. | TRBJ2-2 | TRBV5-1 | TRBD1 | TGCGCCAGCAGCTTATTGACAGGGCGTTCCGGGGAGCTGTTTTTT | CASSLLTGRSGELFF
. | TRBJ1-3 | TRBV28 | . | TGTGCCAGCGGTATTACAGCCGATAACACCATATATTTT | CASGITADNTIYF
. | TRBJ2-6 | TRBV28 | . | TGTGCCAGCAGTGGGGCCCTTGGAGGGGGCAAGTCTGGGGCCAACGTCCTGACTTTC | CASSGALGGGKSGANVLTF
. | TRBJ1-4 | TRBV5-1 | . | TGCGCCAGCAGCTTAATGCAGCCGCAGGCAGGGTCGGTTCTCGCCGGAAAACTGTTTTTT | CASSLMQPQAGSVLAGKLFF
. | TRBJ1-1 | TRBV5-6 | TRBD1 | TGTGCCAGCAGCAGGGGGTTAGGGACAGGGGTTAGGGACACTGAAGCTTTCTTT | CASSRGLGTGVRDTEAFF
. | TRBJ1-1 | TRBV19 | . | TGTGCCAGTAGTGAAGGACAGAACACTGAAGCTTTCTTT | CASSEGQNTEAFF
few | TRBJ2-5 | TRBV4-1 | . | TGCGCCAGCAGCCCAAACACCGGGACTGGTCAAGAGACCCAGTACTTC | CASSPNTGTGQETQYF
. | TRBJ1-5 | TRBV18 | TRBD1 | TGTGCCAGCTCACCACAGGGACAGGGGGACGGGAATAGTCAGCCCCAGCATTTT | CASSPQGQGDGNSQPQHF
. | TRBJ1-2 | TRBV4-1 | TRBD1 | TGCGCCAGCAGCCGAGAGCACAGGGGGTCGACCAACTATGGCTACACCTTC | CASSREHRGSTNYGYTF
. | TRBJ2-1 | TRBV11-2 | TRBD2 | TGTGCCAGCAGCTTTAGCGGGAGCTCCTACAATGAGCAGTTCTTC | CASSFSGSSYNEQFF
once | TRBJ2-7 | TRBV28 | . | TGTGCCAGCAGTTTTAGGGGCCACGAGCAGTACTTC | CASSFRGHEQYF
. | TRBJ2-7 | TRBV4-2 | TRBD2 | TGTGCCAGCAGCCAAGGGGGACTATCCTACGAGCAGTACTTC | CASSQGGLSYEQYF
. | TRBJ2-6 | TRBV5-8 | TRBD1 | TGTGCCAGCAGCTTGGCCGGGACAGGGGACTCTGGGGCCAACGTCCTGACTTTC | CASSLAGTGDSGANVLTF